One sample yielded the 19 T cell receptor beta chains listed below, sequenced in a study of control samples from healthy donors and cancer patients. Sequenced by immunoSEQ multiplex PCR; TCRdb stores in-frame clones only, minus some. The sample has approximately 120,000 clones, about 88% seen once. Material for sequencing was blood. These receptors were obtained from a man between 18 and 35 years old in good health.

This chain uses TRBV5-1 with TRBJ2-3; 7 nucleotides match TRBD1. This CDR3 is 14 amino acids long. J gave up 4 bases and V 2 bases, and 4 bases lay outside the gene matches. CDR1 and CDR2 from the germline V gene are SGHRS and YFSETQ. The CDR3 sequence is CASSFRQGSDTQYF. Written as DNA, the CDR3 is TGCGCCAGCAGCTTCCGACAGGGCTCAGATACGCAGTATTTT.

The V gene is TRBV27, the J gene TRBJ1-1, with a weak D call TRBD1 (5 bases). This CDR3 spans 15 amino acids. Germline lookup yields CDR1 MNHEY and CDR2 SMNVEV (reference sequence). V lost 5 bases and J lost 0, with 13 bases in between. CDR3 DNA: TGTGCCAGCAGTCCTCGCAGAGGGGTGAACACTGAAGCTTTCTTT. It codes for CASSPRRGVNTEAFF.

The chain is built from TRBV27 and TRBJ1-1; no definite D call. V dropped 0 bases and J dropped 1 base, with 6 bases sitting between them. From germline, CDR1 is MNHEY and CDR2 SMNVEV (reference sequence). The CDR3 is 14 amino acids. CDR3 bases: TGTGCCAGCAGTTTATCTGTCAAGAACACTGAAGCTTTCTTT. Translation gives CASSLSVKNTEAFF.

J is TRBJ2-5 and V is TRBV7-9; 8 nucleotides match TRBD1. Germline-derived CDR1 and CDR2 are SEHNR and FQNEAQ (reference sequence). J lost 5 bases, V lost 1 base, and 12 bases had no gene match. This CDR3 region has 17 residues. The CDR3 reads CASSLEGTGTGRETQYF. The CDR3 region has the DNA TGTGCCAGCAGCTTAGAGGGTACCGGGACAGGCAGGGAGACCCAGTACTTC. The whole variable domain, filled in from reference TRBV7-9 and TRBJ2-5, reads DTGVSQNPRHKITKRGQNVTFRCDPISEHNRLYWYRQTLGQGPEFLTYFQNEAQLEKSRLLSDRFSAERPKGSFSTLEIQRTEQGDSAMYLCASSLEGTGTGRETQYFGPGTRLLVL.

The rearrangement links TRBV6-6 to TRBJ2-1; TRBD2 matches 9 bases. J gave up 1 base and V 5 bases, and 12 bases lay outside the gene matches. Germline V gene sequence: CDR1 MNHNY, CDR2 SVGAGI (reference sequence). This CDR3 has 18 amino acids. CDR3 nucleotides: TGTGCCAGCAGTCCCTATAGCGCGGGAGGGGTTTCCTACAATGAGCAGTTCTTC. It encodes CASSPYSAGGVSYNEQFF.

This chain joins TRBV19 and TRBJ2-3, with 12 positions matching TRBD2. Germline values: CDR1 LNHDA, CDR2 SQIVND (reference sequence). The length of the CDR3 is 20 residues. V trimming: 4 bases; J trimming: 1 base; junction bases outside the gene matches: 15. Written as DNA, the CDR3 is TGTGCCAGTAGTAGGCGGGCTAGCGGGAGGGCCGGGGGAGGCACAGATACGCAGTATTTT. It is translated as CASSRRASGRAGGGTDTQYF.

This chain connects TRBV5-4 to TRBJ2-5; the match to TRBD2 covers 9 bases. The CDR3 is 14 residues long. The V gene's germline CDR1 is SGHNT and CDR2 YYREEE (reference sequence). Trimming at V came to 9 bases and at J to 5 bases, leaving 11 bases not matched to a gene. The CDR3 DNA is TGTGCCACCAAGACTAGCGGCACAATGGAGACCCAGTACTTC. Encoded protein: CATKTSGTMETQYF.

The chain combines TRBV3-1 (or the pseudogene TRBV3-2) with TRBJ2-1; 8 positions agree with TRBD2. The CDR3 has 15 amino acids. The ends lost 2 bases at V and 9 bases at J; junction bases unmatched: 9. Germline V lookup: CDR1 LGHDT, CDR2 YNNKEL (reference sequence). The CDR3 DNA follows: TGTGCCAGCAGCCAAACTAGCGGAGTGTCCATTGAGCAGTTCTTC. The encoded protein is CASSQTSGVSIEQFF.

The chain couples TRBV9 to TRBJ2-3; maybe TRBD2 (6 bases). Germline-derived CDR1 and CDR2 are SGDLS and YYNGEE. V was trimmed by 4 bases and J by 1 base, leaving 13 bases between them. This CDR3 has 15 amino acids. For the CDR3, the DNA is TGTGCCAGCAGCTCTCTGGCGGGGCGCACAGATACGCAGTATTTT. Its protein product is CASSSLAGRTDTQYF.

This chain joins TRBV27 and TRBJ2-1; TRBD1 agrees at 7 bases. The CDR3 is made up of 15 amino acids. Germline V CDR1 and CDR2: MNHEY, SMNVEV (reference sequence). Trimming cost V 2 bases and J 4 bases; bases outside gene matches: 5. For the CDR3, the DNA is TGTGCCAGCAGTTTAAGGGGGCTCAGGTACAATGAGCAGTTCTTC. It is translated as CASSLRGLRYNEQFF.

The chain combines TRBV11-3 with TRBJ1-1, with 8 bases lining up with TRBD1. J gave up 1 base and V 0 bases, and 16 bases lay outside the gene matches. The CDR3 runs to 20 residues. Germline CDR1 reads SGHNT; CDR2 reads YENEEA. DNA of the CDR3: TGTGCCAGCAGCTTAGATGTTGAATGGGGGACAGGCTTTAGGAACACTGAAGCTTTCTTT. Translation gives CASSLDVEWGTGFRNTEAFF.

The chain joins TRBV18 to TRBJ1-1; D not certain. The CDR3 runs 14 residues. Trimming stripped 3 bases from V and 10 bases from J, with 18 bases between. The germline CDR1 and CDR2 sequences are KGHSH and LQKENI. CDR3 amino acids: CASSPILRWSGAFF. DNA for the CDR3: TGTGCCAGCTCACCGATACTCCGTTGGTCGGGAGCTTTCTTT.

In this sample, this clone turned up once. CDR3 region: CASSYTFWRGEREQFF. CDR3 nucleotide sequence: TGTGCCAGCAGTTACACCTTTTGGAGGGGGGAAAGGGAGCAGTTCTTC. The chain carries TRBV6-5 and TRBJ2-1; D may correspond to TRBD1 or TRBD2 (6 bases each). Trimming pared 2 bases from V and 10 bases from J, leaving 21 bases between. There are 16 residues in the CDR3. Germline CDR1 and CDR2: MNHEY and SVGAGI.

This chain connects TRBV6-4 to TRBJ2-2; 7 bases are shared with TRBD2. Losses at the gene ends were 3 bases for V and 0 bases for J; bases not matched to a gene: 7. This CDR3 has 17 residues. Germline V gene data show CDR1 as MRHNA and CDR2 as SNTAGT. The CDR3 nucleotides read TGTGCCAGCAGTGATCGCTGGCTAGCGGCGAACACCGGGGAGCTGTTTTTT. Translation: CASSDRWLAANTGELFF.

J is TRBJ2-1 and V is TRBV24-1, with a tentative D call TRBD2 (5 bases). CDR3 length equals 14 residues. The V gene lost 0 bases and the J gene lost 10 bases, with 12 bases spanning the gap. Germline V gene sequence: CDR1 KGHDR, CDR2 SFDVKD. As DNA, the CDR3 is TGTGCCACCAGTGATTTGGGATACAGCGGAGAGCAGTTCTTC. Residues: CATSDLGYSGEQFF.

This chain connects TRBV9 to TRBJ2-5; 9 bases agree with TRBD2. CDR1 SGDLS and CDR2 YYNGEE come from the germline V gene. The CDR3 contains 15 residues. Trimming removed 3 bases from V and 4 bases from J; junction bases left unmatched: 7. This CDR3 reads CASSAQRAGGETQYF. The DNA of the CDR3 is TGTGCCAGCAGCGCCCAACGAGCGGGGGGAGAGACCCAGTACTTC.

The chain links TRBV10-3 to TRBJ1-6, with D unclear. Deletions cut 6 bases from V and 7 bases from J, with 13 bases between. The CDR3 is 14 residues long. The germline V gene encodes CDR1 ENHRY and CDR2 SYGVKD. The CDR3 loop reads CAIRATNTNSPLHF. The CDR3, as DNA: TGTGCCATCAGAGCCACTAATACCAATTCACCCCTCCACTTT.

The genes are TRBV7-9 and TRBJ2-7; 10 bases agree with TRBD2. CDR1 and CDR2 from the germline V gene are SEHNR and FQNEAQ (reference sequence). V shed 5 bases and J 5 bases; nucleotides not matched to a gene: 6. The CDR3 runs to 14 residues. CDR3 nucleotide sequence: TGTGCCAGCAGCCAAGCGGGAGGGAGCCACGAGCAGTACTTC. It codes for CASSQAGGSHEQYF.

The J gene is TRBJ1-4, the V gene TRBV2; perhaps TRBD1 as D (5 bases). The germline V and J ends were trimmed by 2 bases and 5 bases, with 12 bases remaining between them. The CDR3 is 15 residues long. Germline V gene data show CDR1 as SNHLY and CDR2 as FYNNEI. The CDR3 DNA reads as TGTGCCAGCAGTGAATATCGGGGGGACAATGAAAAACTGTTTTTT. Its protein product is CASSEYRGDNEKLFF.